This T cell receptor beta chain appears in the sequencing data of a study of blood T cell repertoires in COVID-19. Study in general: Acute and convalescent COVID-19 samples came from the United States, Italy and Spain. PBMCs, B-cell-depleted T cells, or T cells provided the cDNA or gDNA that made up the material.

This clone is a singleton in its sample. The CDR3 loop spans 16 amino acids. The germline gives CDR1 LGHDT, CDR2 YNNKEL (reference sequence). Trimming stripped 1 base from V and 0 bases from J, with 9 bases between. Per the original data handling: Using reference gene primer amplification, nucleated cell counts were estimated. The data were produced by immunoSEQ multiplex PCR, yet TCRdb's version contains in-frame clones alone and is incomplete. Clone size and V and J calls were adopted from that table, with D and trimming inferred from the DNA. This sample carries roughly 250,000 clones, roughly 84% of them seen once, and the ten largest clones take 2% to 2.5%.

The receptor was derived from a woman in her 40s who had recovered from COVID-19. Sequences were obtained from peripheral blood. V usage is TRBV3-1 (or the pseudogene TRBV3-2) and J usage is TRBJ2-2; D is perhaps TRBD2 (5 bases). CDR3 sequence (DNA): TGTGCCAGCAGCCAAGGGGGAGTGGCGAACACCGGGGAGCTGTTTTTT. This sequence encodes CASSQGGVANTGELFF.